This is a list of T cell receptor beta chains from one sample in a study of T cell responses to AZD1222 COVID-19 vaccine. Sequenced by immunoSEQ multiplex PCR; TCRdb stores in-frame clones only, minus some. The sample has approximately 150,000 clones; about 89% are singletons. The source material was peripheral blood, sampled on day 0 of AZD1222 vaccination. These receptors were obtained from an adult in good health. CDR3s include the opening cysteine and the closing phenylalanine or tryptophan. Each record gives: CDR3 DNA, CDR3 protein, D gene, V gene, clone size, J gene. A D gene is named only where the DNA matches it firmly. Only some rows state a clone size, as once, few, many or a class for expanded clones.

CDR3nt: TGTGCCAGCAGCCTCCATCGGGCAGGGTTGGACGAGCAGTACTTC
CDR3aa: CASSLHRAGLDEQYF
d_gene: NA
v_gene: TRBV14
abundance: few
j_gene: TRBJ2-7

CDR3nt: TGTGCCAGCAGCTCGTCCGGGACTAGCACTTCTGGGGCCAACGTCCTGACTTTC
CDR3aa: CASSSSGTSTSGANVLTF
d_gene: TRBD2
v_gene: TRBV7-9
abundance: NA
j_gene: TRBJ2-6

CDR3nt: TGTGCCAGCAGACCCGACGGACCCTATGGCTACACCTTC
CDR3aa: CASRPDGPYGYTF
d_gene: NA
v_gene: TRBV2
abundance: NA
j_gene: TRBJ1-2

CDR3nt: TGCGCCAGCAGCCAAGAGGCGGGAGGGATCCAAGAGACCCAGTACTTC
CDR3aa: CASSQEAGGIQETQYF
d_gene: TRBD2
v_gene: TRBV4-3
abundance: NA
j_gene: TRBJ2-5

CDR3nt: TGCGCCAGCAGCTCCCCCAGGCCTAGCACAGATACGCAGTATTTT
CDR3aa: CASSSPRPSTDTQYF
d_gene: NA
v_gene: TRBV5-1
abundance: NA
j_gene: TRBJ2-3

CDR3nt: TGTGCCAGCTCACCCTTAGGACAGGAGAACACTGAAGCTTTCTTT
CDR3aa: CASSPLGQENTEAFF
d_gene: TRBD1
v_gene: TRBV18
abundance: NA
j_gene: TRBJ1-1

CDR3nt: TGCGCCAGCAGCCCCGGGACAGTTCGGGACACTGAAGCTTTCTTT
CDR3aa: CASSPGTVRDTEAFF
d_gene: TRBD1
v_gene: TRBV10-1
abundance: NA
j_gene: TRBJ1-1

CDR3nt: TGTGCCAGCAGCCAATCGACAGACCACTATGGCTACACCTTC
CDR3aa: CASSQSTDHYGYTF
d_gene: NA
v_gene: TRBV7-3
abundance: NA
j_gene: TRBJ1-2

CDR3nt: TGTGCCAGCAGCTTGGCCAGGCAGTCTAGCACAGATACGCAGTATTTT
CDR3aa: CASSLARQSSTDTQYF
d_gene: NA
v_gene: TRBV5-4
abundance: once
j_gene: TRBJ2-3

CDR3nt: TGTGCCAGCAGCTTGATCAGGGCAAGTGGCTACACCTTC
CDR3aa: CASSLIRASGYTF
d_gene: NA
v_gene: TRBV11-2
abundance: NA
j_gene: TRBJ1-2

CDR3nt: TGTGCCAGTAACCTGGACGGGCGGAGCGAGCAGTACTTC
CDR3aa: CASNLDGRSEQYF
d_gene: NA
v_gene: TRBV7-9
abundance: NA
j_gene: TRBJ2-7

CDR3nt: TGTGCCAGTAGTCTCGGAAGACAGGGTGCCTATAGCAATCAGCCCCAGCATTTT
CDR3aa: CASSLGRQGAYSNQPQHF
d_gene: TRBD1
v_gene: TRBV19
abundance: NA
j_gene: TRBJ1-5

CDR3nt: TGCGCCAGCAGCTTGGGAGCCGGAGGCGGGGAGCTGTTTTTT
CDR3aa: CASSLGAGGGELFF
d_gene: NA
v_gene: TRBV5-1
abundance: NA
j_gene: TRBJ2-2

CDR3nt: TGTGCCAGCAGCCCCAGCGGGAGACCCTACGAGCAGTACTTC
CDR3aa: CASSPSGRPYEQYF
d_gene: TRBD2
v_gene: TRBV7-3
abundance: NA
j_gene: TRBJ2-7

CDR3nt: TGTGCCAGCAGTTTCGAACTAGCGGGGAACGAGCAGTACTTC
CDR3aa: CASSFELAGNEQYF
d_gene: TRBD2
v_gene: TRBV27
abundance: NA
j_gene: TRBJ2-7

CDR3nt: TGTGCCACCAGCAGAGGAGGCCCGGCCCAAGAGACCCAGTACTTC
CDR3aa: CATSRGGPAQETQYF
d_gene: NA
v_gene: TRBV15
abundance: NA
j_gene: TRBJ2-5

CDR3nt: TGTGCCAGCAGTTTTCCCTCCGGGACAGGGTCGACTTGGGTCAATGAAAAACTGTTTTTT
CDR3aa: CASSFPSGTGSTWVNEKLFF
d_gene: TRBD1
v_gene: TRBV28
abundance: few
j_gene: TRBJ1-4

CDR3nt: TGTGCCAGCAGCCGTCCCGGGACAGGGGGCCGCAATCAGCCCCAGCATTTT
CDR3aa: CASSRPGTGGRNQPQHF
d_gene: TRBD1
v_gene: TRBV6-2/TRBV6-3
abundance: NA
j_gene: TRBJ1-5

CDR3nt: TGTGCCAGCAGGTCAAGCGGGAGGGCATCCTACGAGCAGTACTTC
CDR3aa: CASRSSGRASYEQYF
d_gene: TRBD2
v_gene: TRBV11-2
abundance: NA
j_gene: TRBJ2-7

CDR3nt: TGCAGCGTCCGAGGGGGGAGCACTGAAGCTTTCTTT
CDR3aa: CSVRGGSTEAFF
d_gene: NA
v_gene: TRBV29-1
abundance: NA
j_gene: TRBJ1-1

CDR3nt: TGTGCCAGCAGCTTAGAGTCGGGCGGGACAGCGTTCTTC
CDR3aa: CASSLESGGTAFF
d_gene: NA
v_gene: TRBV7-9
abundance: NA
j_gene: TRBJ2-1

CDR3nt: TGCGCCAGCAGCCAACTCCAGGGGGCTTGGGAAAAACTGTTTTTT
CDR3aa: CASSQLQGAWEKLFF
d_gene: TRBD1
v_gene: TRBV4-3
abundance: NA
j_gene: TRBJ1-4

CDR3nt: TGTGCCAGCACCCCACGACGGTTACATAGGGATGAAGAGACCCAGTACTTC
CDR3aa: CASTPRRLHRDEETQYF
d_gene: NA
v_gene: TRBV27
abundance: NA
j_gene: TRBJ2-5

CDR3nt: TGTGCCAGCAGCCTAGGGGAGGAATCCAATGGCTACACCTTC
CDR3aa: CASSLGEESNGYTF
d_gene: NA
v_gene: TRBV5-6
abundance: NA
j_gene: TRBJ1-2

CDR3nt: TGTGCCAGCAGCCCCTCAGGACAAGGTGAAGCTTTCTTT
CDR3aa: CASSPSGQGEAFF
d_gene: NA
v_gene: TRBV5-5
abundance: NA
j_gene: TRBJ1-1

CDR3nt: TGTGCCTGGAGTGTTGGGACAGGGCGCTCTGGGGCCAACGTCCTGACTTTC
CDR3aa: CAWSVGTGRSGANVLTF
d_gene: TRBD1
v_gene: TRBV30
abundance: NA
j_gene: TRBJ2-6

CDR3nt: TGTGCCAGCAGCTTGGTGACCTACAATGAGCAGTTCTTC
CDR3aa: CASSLVTYNEQFF
d_gene: NA
v_gene: TRBV5-6
abundance: NA
j_gene: TRBJ2-1

CDR3nt: TGTGCCAGCAGCGTAGGGGGGACGGCCGGCGCTTTCTTT
CDR3aa: CASSVGGTAGAFF
d_gene: NA
v_gene: TRBV9
abundance: NA
j_gene: TRBJ1-1

CDR3nt: TGTGCCACCAGTGATTCTACAGGGGGCCATGTAGATACGCAGTATTTT
CDR3aa: CATSDSTGGHVDTQYF
d_gene: TRBD1
v_gene: TRBV24-1
abundance: NA
j_gene: TRBJ2-3

CDR3nt: TGTGCCAGCAGGGTGACTAGCGGGGGGGCCGCCCAAGAGACCCAGTACTTC
CDR3aa: CASRVTSGGAAQETQYF
d_gene: TRBD2
v_gene: TRBV13
abundance: NA
j_gene: TRBJ2-5

CDR3nt: TGTGCCAGCAGCCCATTCGGGGACAATGAGCAGTTCTTC
CDR3aa: CASSPFGDNEQFF
d_gene: NA
v_gene: TRBV7-3
abundance: NA
j_gene: TRBJ2-1

CDR3nt: TGTGCCAGCAGCTTAGCGAGGGCTAGCGGCGGACGCCAAGAGACCCAGTACTTC
CDR3aa: CASSLARASGGRQETQYF
d_gene: TRBD2
v_gene: TRBV7-2
abundance: NA
j_gene: TRBJ2-5

CDR3nt: TGTGCCTGGAGTCGATCCCTGAGCTCCTACGAGCAGTACTTC
CDR3aa: CAWSRSLSSYEQYF
d_gene: NA
v_gene: TRBV30
abundance: NA
j_gene: TRBJ2-7

CDR3nt: TGTGCCGCCAACAGGGGAGGCACTGAAGCTTTCTTT
CDR3aa: CAANRGGTEAFF
d_gene: TRBD1
v_gene: TRBV10-3
abundance: NA
j_gene: TRBJ1-1

CDR3nt: TGTGCCAGCAGCTCTTCCGGCAGCGCGGGACTGGGTACGCAGTATTTT
CDR3aa: CASSSSGSAGLGTQYF
d_gene: NA
v_gene: TRBV7-6
abundance: NA
j_gene: TRBJ2-3